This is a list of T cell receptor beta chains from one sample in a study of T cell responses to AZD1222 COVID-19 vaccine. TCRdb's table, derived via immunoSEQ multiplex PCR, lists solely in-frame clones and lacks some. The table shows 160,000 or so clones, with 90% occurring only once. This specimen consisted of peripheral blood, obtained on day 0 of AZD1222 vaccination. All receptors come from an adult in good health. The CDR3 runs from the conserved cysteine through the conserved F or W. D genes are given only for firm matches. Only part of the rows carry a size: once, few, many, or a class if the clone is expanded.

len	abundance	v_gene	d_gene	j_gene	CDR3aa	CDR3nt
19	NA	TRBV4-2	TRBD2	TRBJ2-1	CASSQDPAGALRSYNEQFF	TGTGCCAGCAGCCAAGATCCGGCGGGAGCATTAAGATCCTACAATGAGCAGTTCTTC
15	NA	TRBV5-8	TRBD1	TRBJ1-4	CASSPDRGLSKKLFF	TGTGCCAGCAGCCCGGACAGGGGGCTAAGTAAGAAACTGTTTTTT
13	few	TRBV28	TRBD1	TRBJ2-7	CASRGTVSYEQYF	TGTGCCAGCAGGGGGACAGTCTCCTACGAGCAGTACTTC
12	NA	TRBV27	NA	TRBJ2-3	CASSLGSGTQYF	TGTGCCAGCAGTTTGGGGTCAGGAACGCAGTATTTT
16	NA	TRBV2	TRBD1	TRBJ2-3	CASSSHRGTSTDTQYF	TGTGCCAGCAGTTCCCACAGGGGCACTAGCACAGATACGCAGTATTTT
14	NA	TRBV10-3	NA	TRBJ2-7	CAISGGGSGYEQYF	TGTGCCATCAGTGGGGGAGGTTCTGGGTACGAGCAGTACTTC
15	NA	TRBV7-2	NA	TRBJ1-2	CASSLESQGGYGYTF	TGTGCCAGCAGCTTAGAATCCCAGGGTGGGTATGGCTACACCTTC
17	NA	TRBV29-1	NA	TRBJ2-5	CSTRFGTSSGYQETQYF	TGCAGCACAAGGTTTGGGACTTCGAGCGGGTACCAAGAGACCCAGTACTTC
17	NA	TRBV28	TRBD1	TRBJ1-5	CASSPRQGWGTYQPQHF	TGTGCCAGCAGTCCCCGACAGGGGTGGGGGACCTATCAGCCCCAGCATTTT
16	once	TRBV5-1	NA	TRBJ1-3	CASSPRRDTSGNTIYF	TGCGCCAGCAGCCCGCGCAGGGACACCTCTGGAAACACCATATATTTT
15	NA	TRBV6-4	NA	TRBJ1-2	CASSDSGPPNYGYTF	TGTGCCAGCAGTGACTCAGGACCCCCGAACTATGGCTACACCTTC
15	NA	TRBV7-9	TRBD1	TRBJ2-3	CASSLEGASTDTQYF	TGTGCCAGCAGCTTAGAGGGGGCGAGCACAGATACGCAGTATTTT
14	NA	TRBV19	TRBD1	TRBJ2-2	CASSPRQGTGELFF	TGTGCCAGTAGTCCCCGACAGGGAACCGGGGAGCTGTTTTTT
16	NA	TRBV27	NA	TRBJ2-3	CASSSPFLGGTDTQYF	TGTGCCAGCAGTTCCCCATTCCTCGGAGGCACAGATACGCAGTATTTT
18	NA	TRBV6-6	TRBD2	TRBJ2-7	CASSPFGTSGGNSYEQYF	TGTGCCAGCAGTCCCTTCGGGACTAGCGGGGGGAACTCCTACGAGCAGTACTTC
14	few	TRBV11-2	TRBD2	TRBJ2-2	CAWSGGPNTGELFF	TGTGCGTGGTCGGGAGGGCCGAACACCGGGGAGCTGTTTTTT
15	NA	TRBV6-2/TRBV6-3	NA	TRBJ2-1	CASSYSGTGSFEQFF	TGTGCCAGCAGTTACTCGGGGACTGGAAGCTTTGAGCAGTTCTTC
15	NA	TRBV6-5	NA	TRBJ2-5	CASSYEKRSKETQYF	TGTGCCAGCAGTTACGAGAAGCGGTCCAAAGAGACCCAGTACTTC
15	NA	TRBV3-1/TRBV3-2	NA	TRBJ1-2	CASSQTRASGYGYTF	TGTGCCAGCAGCCAAACCAGGGCTTCTGGCTATGGCTACACCTTC
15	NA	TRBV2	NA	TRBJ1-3	CASSEEPGSGNTIYF	TGTGCCAGCAGTGAAGAACCTGGCTCTGGAAACACCATATATTTT
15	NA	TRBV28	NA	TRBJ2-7	CASTPGLGRTYEQYF	TGTGCCAGCACCCCGGGTCTGGGACGGACCTACGAGCAGTACTTC
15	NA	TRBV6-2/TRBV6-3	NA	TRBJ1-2	CASSGTGSRNYGYTF	TGTGCCAGCAGCGGAACAGGGAGTAGGAACTATGGCTACACCTTC
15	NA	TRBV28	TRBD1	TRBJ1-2	CASSLMTGRWYGYTF	TGTGCCAGCAGTTTAATGACAGGGAGGTGGTATGGCTACACCTTC
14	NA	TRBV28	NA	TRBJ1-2	CASSSPPRGYGYTF	TGTGCCAGCAGTTCCCCCCCCAGGGGCTATGGCTACACCTTC
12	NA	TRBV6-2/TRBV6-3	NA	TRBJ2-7	CASSTPPLEQYF	TGTGCCAGCAGTACCCCTCCGCTCGAGCAGTACTTC
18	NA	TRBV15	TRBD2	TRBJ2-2	CATSRDVASGSRAGELFF	TGTGCCACCAGCAGAGATGTGGCTAGCGGGAGTAGGGCCGGGGAGCTGTTTTTT
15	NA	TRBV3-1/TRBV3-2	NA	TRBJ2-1	CASSQEMGTYNEQFF	TGTGCCAGCAGCCAAGAAATGGGGACCTACAATGAGCAGTTCTTC
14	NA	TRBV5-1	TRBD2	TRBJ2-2	CASRASGINGELFF	TGCGCCAGCAGGGCTAGCGGGATTAACGGGGAGCTGTTTTTT
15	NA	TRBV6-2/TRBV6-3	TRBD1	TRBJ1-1	CASSQLGTGGTEAFF	TGTGCCAGCAGTCAGCTCGGGACAGGGGGCACTGAAGCTTTCTTT
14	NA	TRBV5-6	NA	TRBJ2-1	CASTGGDRLIEQFF	TGTGCCAGCACCGGGGGAGACAGGCTTATAGAGCAGTTCTTC
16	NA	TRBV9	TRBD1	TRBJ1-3	CASSVSDREGGNTIYF	TGTGCCAGCAGCGTAAGCGACAGGGAAGGTGGAAACACCATATATTTT
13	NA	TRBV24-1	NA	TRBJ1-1	CATSDLRSTEAFF	TGTGCCACCAGTGATTTACGGAGCACTGAAGCTTTCTTT
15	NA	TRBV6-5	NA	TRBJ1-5	CASSYSAGVNQPQHF	TGTGCCAGCAGTTACTCAGCAGGGGTCAATCAGCCCCAGCATTTT
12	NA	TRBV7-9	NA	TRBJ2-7	CASSVLLYEQYF	TGTGCCAGCAGCGTATTACTCTACGAGCAGTACTTC
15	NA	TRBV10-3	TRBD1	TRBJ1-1	CAIRGGGTANTEAFF	TGTGCCATCAGAGGTGGGGGGACAGCGAACACTGAAGCTTTCTTT
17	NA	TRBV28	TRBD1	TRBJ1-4	CASSLYMSGQENEKLFF	TGTGCCAGCAGCCTTTATATGTCGGGACAGGAAAATGAAAAACTGTTTTTT
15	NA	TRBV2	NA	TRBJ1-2	CAKLTGNFWDYGYTF	TGTGCCAAGTTAACAGGGAACTTTTGGGACTATGGCTACACCTTC
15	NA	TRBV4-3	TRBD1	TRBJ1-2	CASSQETGRVYGYTF	TGCGCCAGCAGCCAAGAGACAGGGAGGGTTTATGGCTACACCTTC
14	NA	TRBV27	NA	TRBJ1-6	CASSPPSLTSPLHF	TGTGCCAGCAGTCCCCCCAGTCTTACTTCACCCCTCCACTTT
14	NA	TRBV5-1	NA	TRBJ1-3	CASSLGNSGNTIYF	TGCGCCAGCAGCTTGGGGAACTCTGGAAACACCATATATTTT
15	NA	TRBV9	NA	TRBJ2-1	CASSMSGLSYNEQFF	TGTGCCAGCAGCATGAGCGGGCTATCCTACAATGAGCAGTTCTTC
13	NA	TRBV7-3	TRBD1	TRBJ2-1	CASSRQGSNEQFF	TGTGCCAGCAGTCGACAGGGGAGCAATGAGCAGTTCTTC
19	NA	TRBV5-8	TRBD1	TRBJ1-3	CASSLVGTGPESSGNTIYF	TGTGCCAGCAGCTTGGTCGGGACAGGACCCGAGAGCTCTGGAAACACCATATATTTT
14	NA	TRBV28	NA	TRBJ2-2	CASSLSSMAGELFF	TGTGCCAGCAGTTTATCGAGTATGGCCGGGGAGCTGTTTTTT
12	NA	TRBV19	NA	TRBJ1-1	CASSRQAPEAFF	TGTGCCAGTAGTAGACAGGCCCCTGAAGCTTTCTTT
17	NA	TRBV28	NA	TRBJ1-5	CASSGSRTGNSNQPQHF	TGTGCCAGCAGTGGATCGAGGACGGGAAATAGCAATCAGCCCCAGCATTTT
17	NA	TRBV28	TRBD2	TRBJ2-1	CASSALGGTYVLGEQFF	TGTGCCAGCAGTGCTCTCGGGGGGACTTACGTATTGGGTGAGCAGTTCTTC
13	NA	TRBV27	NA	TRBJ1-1	CASSPPFGTEAFF	TGTGCCAGCAGTCCACCCTTTGGGACTGAAGCTTTCTTT
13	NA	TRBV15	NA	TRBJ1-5	CATSRGLNQPQHF	TGTGCCACCAGCAGAGGGCTTAATCAGCCCCAGCATTTT
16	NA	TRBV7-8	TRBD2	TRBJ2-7	CASSLGGLAGTYEQYF	TGTGCCAGCAGCTTAGGGGGACTAGCGGGGACCTACGAGCAGTACTTC
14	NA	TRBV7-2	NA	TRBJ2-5	CASSFRQVQETQYF	TGTGCCAGCAGCTTTCGACAGGTCCAAGAGACCCAGTACTTC
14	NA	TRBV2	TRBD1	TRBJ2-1	CASSSGTDYNEQFF	TGTGCCAGCAGTTCCGGGACAGACTACAATGAGCAGTTCTTC
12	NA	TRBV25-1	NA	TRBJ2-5	CASSGLQETQYF	TGTGCCAGCAGTGGACTCCAAGAGACCCAGTACTTC